One sample yielded the 15 T cell receptor beta chains listed below, sequenced in a study of blood T cell repertoires in COVID-19. Here immunoSEQ multiplex PCR was the method, and the copy in TCRdb shows in-frame clones only, minus some. The data contain over 300,000 clones, around 91% of them singletons. The specimen was peripheral blood. The receptors were sampled from a man between 18 and 35 years old with active or convalescent COVID-19.

The rearrangement joins TRBV5-6 to TRBJ2-1; 10 bases map to TRBD2. Germline CDR1 and CDR2: SGHDT and YYEEEE. After removal of 4 bases from V and 7 bases from J, the junction contained 14 bases not matched to a gene. This CDR3 is built from 17 residues. The CDR3 sequence is CASSPGRLIAGGNEQFF. The CDR3 region has the DNA TGTGCCAGCAGCCCCGGGAGGTTGATAGCGGGGGGTAATGAGCAGTTCTTC.

V usage is TRBV29-1 and J usage is TRBJ2-7; TRBD1 might be the D (9 bases). Germline CDR1 reads SQVTM; CDR2 reads ANQGSEA. V was shortened by 5 bases and J by 7 bases, with 24 bases between the two germline ends. The CDR3 has 15 amino acids. CDR3 coding DNA: TGCAGCGTTCGTGACCGGGAGGGACAGGGTCAGGAGCAGTACTTC. Amino acids: CSVRDREGQGQEQYF.

This clone was recorded a few times. The rearrangement links TRBV27 to TRBJ1-5, with TRBD1 identical over 9 bases. V lost 5 bases and J lost 5; bases outside the gene matches: 10. CDR3 length equals 16 residues. Germline assignment: CDR1 MNHEY and CDR2 SMNVEV (reference sequence). The CDR3, as DNA: TGTGCCAGCAGTCTTCCCGGGACAGGGTTCTATCAGCCCCAGCATTTT. Amino acid sequence: CASSLPGTGFYQPQHF.

This chain links TRBV4-1 with TRBJ2-1; 9 bases agree with TRBD2. CDR3 length: 17 residues. The V segment lost 2 bases and the J segment 7 bases; nucleotides outside the gene matches: 12. Germline CDR1 is MGHRA and CDR2 is YSYEKL. The CDR3 spells CASSQPSSGIRGNEQFF. The CDR3, as DNA: TGCGCCAGCAGCCAACCCTCTAGCGGGATCCGCGGGAATGAGCAGTTCTTC.

The V gene is TRBV19, the J gene TRBJ2-1; TRBD2 matches 7 bases. Trimming took 6 bases from V and 3 from J; bases not matched to a gene: 2. The length of the CDR3 is 13 residues. Germline V gene sequence: CDR1 LNHDA, CDR2 SQIVND (reference sequence). The DNA for the CDR3 is TGTGCCAGTAGAAGCGGGATCTACAATGAGCAGTTCTTC. It codes for CASRSGIYNEQFF.

The J gene is TRBJ2-3, the V gene TRBV2; D is perhaps TRBD2 (5 bases). This CDR3 region has 13 residues. The V end lost 8 bases, the J end lost 2 bases, and 11 bases lay between the germline ends. The V gene's germline CDR1 is SNHLY and CDR2 FYNNEI. Here the CDR3 reads CASFQRTTDTQYF. CDR3 DNA: TGTGCCAGCTTCCAGCGGACCACAGATACGCAGTATTTT. The complete variable domain, with remaining parts taken from reference TRBV2 and TRBJ2-3, reads EPEVTQTPSHQVTQMGQEVILRCVPISNHLYFYWYRQILGQKVEFLVSFYNNEISEKSEIFDDQFSVERPDGSNFTLKIRSTKLEDSAMYFCASFQRTTDTQYFGPGTRLTVL.

The chain employs TRBV25-1 and TRBJ2-1; 9 bases align to TRBD1. J was trimmed by 14 bases and V by 7 bases; bases with no gene match: 9. There are 12 residues in the CDR3. Germline V lookup: CDR1 MGHDK, CDR2 SYGVNS. The CDR3 loop reads CASTPGTGIEFF. The CDR3 nucleotides are TGTGCCAGCACCCCCGGGACAGGGATTGAGTTCTTC.

The rearrangement uses TRBV25-1 and TRBJ2-7; possibly TRBD1 for D (5 bases). Germline values: CDR1 MGHDK, CDR2 SYGVNS. V dropped 1 base and J dropped 3 bases, with 16 bases sitting between them. CDR3 length: 16 amino acids. CDR3 coding DNA: TGTGCCAGCAGTGAATTAGGCCAGGGTCGACTCTACGAGCAGTACTTC. As protein: CASSELGQGRLYEQYF.

The rearrangement links TRBV3-1 (or the pseudogene TRBV3-2) to TRBJ2-5; D perhaps matches TRBD2 (6 bases). The germline CDR1 and CDR2 sequences are LGHDT and YNNKEL (reference sequence). V lost 4 bases and J 7 bases, leaving 10 bases between the germline ends. The CDR3 is 12 amino acids. In nucleotides, the CDR3 is TGTGCCAGCAGCCGGAGGGATGGGACCCAGTACTTC. Translation: CASSRRDGTQYF.

V and J are TRBV25-1 and TRBJ2-2; D possibly corresponds to TRBD1 (5 bases). The CDR3 loop spans 15 amino acids. CDR1 MGHDK and CDR2 SYGVNS come from the germline V gene. The V end lost 0 bases, the J end lost 6 bases, and 11 bases lay between the germline ends. The CDR3 loop is CASSEYQGGSGELFF. The DNA of the CDR3 is TGTGCCAGCAGTGAATATCAGGGTGGTTCCGGGGAGCTGTTTTTT.

This chain links TRBV24-1 with TRBJ2-1; no clear D gene. CDR3 size: 16 residues. Deletions cut 0 bases from V and 0 bases from J, with 8 bases between. CDR1 is KGHDR, CDR2 SFDVKD, per germline. The DNA for the CDR3 is TGTGCCACCAGTGATTTGGCGCGGAGCTCCTACAATGAGCAGTTCTTC. Protein product: CATSDLARSSYNEQFF.

V gene TRBV10-3 combines with J gene TRBJ2-1; 14 bases match TRBD2. The ends lost 4 bases at V and 2 bases at J; junction bases unmatched: 4. The CDR3 is made up of 17 amino acids. The germline gives CDR1 ENHRY, CDR2 SYGVKD. The CDR3 region is CAISAPGLAGAYNEQFF. The CDR3 bases are TGTGCCATCAGTGCCCCGGGACTAGCGGGAGCCTACAATGAGCAGTTCTTC.

As regards this clone: This sample includes further DNA sequences coding for the same CDR3. The chain's CDR3 is CASSVAETQYF. CDR3 coding DNA: TGTGCCAGCAGTGTGGCAGAGACCCAGTACTTC. V usage is TRBV2 and J usage is TRBJ2-5; D is ambiguous. There are 11 residues in the CDR3. The germline V gene encodes CDR1 SNHLY and CDR2 FYNNEI. V lost 4 bases and J 4 bases, leaving 4 bases between the germline ends.

V gene TRBV19 combines with J gene TRBJ2-7; 7 bases map to TRBD1. The V segment lost 1 base and the J segment 2 bases; nucleotides outside the gene matches: 2. CDR1 is LNHDA, CDR2 SQIVND, per germline (reference sequence). The CDR3 spans 14 residues. In DNA, the CDR3 is TGTGCCAGTAGTATAGGGCAGGGGGCCTACGAGCAGTACTTC. It translates to CASSIGQGAYEQYF. The complete variable domain, with remaining parts taken from reference TRBV19 and TRBJ2-7, reads DGGITQSPKYLFRKEGQNVTLSCEQNLNHDAMYWYRQDPGQGLRLIYYSQIVNDFQKGDIAEGYSVSREKKESFPLTVTSAQKNPTAFYLCASSIGQGAYEQYFGPGTRLTVT.

V gene TRBV3-1 (or the pseudogene TRBV3-2) combines with J gene TRBJ2-1; 7 bases align to TRBD2. The V gene's germline CDR1 is LGHDT and CDR2 YNNKEL (reference sequence). J lost 0 bases, V lost 0 bases, and 5 bases had no gene match. The length of the CDR3 is 17 residues. The CDR3 reads CASSQDPGRLSYNEQFF. The DNA of the CDR3 is TGTGCCAGCAGCCAAGATCCCGGGAGGCTCTCCTACAATGAGCAGTTCTTC.